The rows below give T cell receptor beta chains drawn from one sample of a study of cytomegalovirus exposure and HLA in healthy donors. Data came from immunoSEQ multiplex PCR; TCRdb stores just in-frame clones and leaves some out. The sample includes about 120,000 clones, around 77% of them seen just once. Source material: PBMCs. Receptor source: a human donor in good health. The CDR3 runs from the conserved cysteine through the conserved F or W. D genes are given only for firm matches. Clone size is stated in some rows and not others, as once, few, many or a class when expanded.

>TRBV28|-|TRBJ2-5|TRBD1
TGTGCCAGCACTTCTCCCACAGGGGGCCAAGAGACCCAGTACTTC
CASTSPTGGQETQYF
>TRBV5-1|-|TRBJ1-2|-
TGCGCCAGCAGCCTGAGGCAGAACTATGGCTACACCTTC
CASSLRQNYGYTF
>TRBV29-1|-|TRBJ1-2|TRBD1
TGCAGCGTTGAAGAGGCAGGGGGCCACTATGGCTACACCTTC
CSVEEAGGHYGYTF
>TRBV28|few|TRBJ2-7|-
TGTGCCAGCAGTAACAGGGCTGACGAGCAGTACTTC
CASSNRADEQYF
>TRBV5-3|few|TRBJ2-7|-
TGTGCCAGAAGCTTGCCGACCCCCACAGCGGGCCGGCTGCAGTACTTC
CARSLPTPTAGRLQYF
>TRBV11-2|few|TRBJ2-5|-
TGTGCCAGCAGCTACGGGGAGACCCAGTACTTC
CASSYGETQYF
>TRBV19|-|TRBJ1-2|TRBD1
TGTGCCAGTAGTAGTCGGACAGGGGGCCTACTCAACTATGGCTACACCTTC
CASSSRTGGLLNYGYTF
>TRBV4-1|-|TRBJ2-1|TRBD2
TGCGCCAGCAGCCAACCGGCCGTCTATCAGCGGGGTAATGAGCAGTTCTTC
CASSQPAVYQRGNEQFF
>TRBV19|-|TRBJ1-1|TRBD1
TGTGCCAGTAGCTCCGGGACAGGGTGGACTGAAGCTTTCTTT
CASSSGTGWTEAFF
>TRBV5-1|once|TRBJ2-5|-
TGCGCCAGCTGCCCGGCTAGCCACCAAGAGACCCAGTACTTC
CASCPASHQETQYF
>TRBV5-1|-|TRBJ1-1|TRBD1
TGCGCCAGCAGCTTCTCCAGGGGGGATATGAACACTGAAGCTTTCTTT
CASSFSRGDMNTEAFF
>TRBV6-5|-|TRBJ2-2|-
TGTGCCAGCAGTTACTCGATTCAGACTCGTCAGTTTTTT
CASSYSIQTRQFF
>TRBV6-6|-|TRBJ1-6|-
TGTGCCAGCGAATCAGGGCTAACCTATAATTCACCCCTCCACTTT
CASESGLTYNSPLHF
>TRBV27|-|TRBJ1-4|TRBD1
TGTGCCAGCAGGCGGACAGGGGGCGGTGAAAAACTGTTTTTT
CASRRTGGGEKLFF
>TRBV6-5|-|TRBJ1-1|-
TGTGCCAGCAGGGGACAAGGGGCTGGGGACACTGAAGCTTTCTTT
CASRGQGAGDTEAFF
>TRBV5-6|-|TRBJ1-2|-
TGTGCCAGCAGCTTGACAGTGCCTTCCTATGGCTACACCTTC
CASSLTVPSYGYTF
>TRBV6-5|-|TRBJ2-7|-
TGTGCCAGCAGACCGGGACTCCGAGCGGCCTACGAGCAGTACTTC
CASRPGLRAAYEQYF
>TRBV27|-|TRBJ2-1|TRBD2
TGTGCCAGCAGGGATTCCGGGACTAGCGACTACAATGAGCAGTTCTTC
CASRDSGTSDYNEQFF
>TRBV12-5|-|TRBJ2-7|TRBD2
TGTGCTAGTGGTTTGTCTAGCGGGAGTTGGGCCTACGAGCAGTACTTC
CASGLSSGSWAYEQYF
>TRBV5-1|-|TRBJ2-2|TRBD1
TGCGCCAGCAGCTTTCGGAGCAGGGGGCAGAACACCGGGGAGCTGTTTTTT
CASSFRSRGQNTGELFF
>TRBV14|-|TRBJ2-1|-
TGTGCCAGCAGCCCCCACGTGAGAAGTGAGCAGTTCTTC
CASSPHVRSEQFF
>TRBV7-8|-|TRBJ2-7|TRBD2
TGTGCCCGAACGATAGCTAGCGGGAGGGGGGAGCAGTACTTC
CARTIASGRGEQYF
>TRBV2|once|TRBJ2-6|-
TGTGCCAGCTGGCGACAGGCGCATTCTGGGGCCAACGTCCTGACTTTC
CASWRQAHSGANVLTF
>TRBV28|-|TRBJ2-3|-
TGTGCCAGCAGTTTATCCCCCCAGACGCGGGACTCAGATACGCAGTATTTT
CASSLSPQTRDSDTQYF
>TRBV6-5|-|TRBJ2-7|TRBD1
TGTGCCAGCAGTTACTCGGGACAGGGACTCTCCTACGAGCAGTACTTC
CASSYSGQGLSYEQYF
>TRBV6-5|-|TRBJ2-1|TRBD2
TGTGCCAGCAGTTCCCTCATAGCGGGTGCTAATGAGCAGTTCTTC
CASSSLIAGANEQFF
>TRBV28|-|TRBJ2-5|TRBD1
TGTGCCAGCAAGAGGCAGACAGGGGTTCAAGAGACCCAGTACTTC
CASKRQTGVQETQYF
>TRBV11-2|-|TRBJ2-3|-
TGTGCCAGCAGCTTACTGCGGGGGCGAGTCGCAGATACGCAGTATTTT
CASSLLRGRVADTQYF
>TRBV6-1|-|TRBJ2-2|TRBD2
TGTGCCAGCCGGCAGGGGACTAGCAACGCCGGGGAGCTGTTTTTT
CASRQGTSNAGELFF
>TRBV25-1|few|TRBJ2-4|TRBD2
TGTGCCAGCAGTGATTATAGCGGGGACAAAAACATTCAGTACTTC
CASSDYSGDKNIQYF
>TRBV10-2|-|TRBJ2-1|TRBD2
TGCGCCAGCAGTGAGGGGTTTGGCGGGAGGCCTCACAATGAGCAGTTCTTC
CASSEGFGGRPHNEQFF
>TRBV28|few|TRBJ1-1|TRBD1
TGTGCCAGCAGGAGCCGAACACTATCCCGACAGGGGGGGAACACTGAAGCTTTCTTT
CASRSRTLSRQGGNTEAFF
>TRBV5-1|-|TRBJ2-5|TRBD2
TGCGCCACTGGTACTAGCGGGAGCGGGAAGACCCAGTACTTC
CATGTSGSGKTQYF